This T cell receptor (beta chain) comes out of a study of CD8 T cells in Susac syndrome. Per germline, CDR1 SGDLS and CDR2 YYNGEE. The CDR3 extends over 13 amino acids. Trimming removed 4 bases from V and 8 bases from J, with 15 bases in between. 0.5 to 1 ug RNA was reverse transcribed with random hexamers. One entry per CDR3 protein, called by TCRdb with MiXCR from the immunoSEQ multiplex PCR reads. Here the sample spans about 240,000 distinct CDR3 sequences, about 95% being singletons. The sequence was collected from a human donor with Susac syndrome. Sequencing input: CD4+ T cells from PBMCs. This rearrangement joins TRBV9 to TRBJ2-5; the D gene is possibly TRBD1 (5 bases). CDR3 sequence: CASSPLAQETQYF. The CDR3 nucleotides read TGTGCCAGCAGCCCCCTCGCACAGGAAACCCAGTACTTC.